These 25 T cell receptor beta chains were all obtained from the same sample, sequenced in a study of T cells and Merkel cell carcinoma outcomes. The method was immunoSEQ multiplex PCR; TCRdb's version includes in-frame clones alone and lacks a portion of them. The sample gives 9,500 to 15,000 clones, about 95% of which show up once; about 0.94% is in the top ten. Input material: tumor tissue from Merkel cell carcinoma. The receptors shown here come from a human donor with Merkel cell carcinoma.

This chain connects TRBV4-3 to TRBJ2-2; no reliable D call. The CDR3 length is 14 residues. Germline CDR1 LGHNA, CDR2 YSLEER. Trimming removed 1 base from V and 0 bases from J, with 3 bases in between. The DNA of the CDR3 is TGCGCCAGCAGCCAAGGGGCGAACACCGGGGAGCTGTTTTTT. Translation: CASSQGANTGELFF.

The chain uses TRBV10-3 and TRBJ1-2; maybe TRBD1 (6 bases). The CDR3 is 12 residues long. V gave up 5 bases and J gave up 6 bases, with 10 bases separating them. CDR1 and CDR2 from the germline V gene are ENHRY and SYGVKD. The CDR3: CAISTNRDGYTF. DNA of the CDR3: TGTGCCATCAGTACGAACAGGGATGGCTACACCTTC.

This chain joins TRBV7-2 and TRBJ1-2; D not resolved. Looked up from germline, CDR1 is SGHTA and CDR2 is FQGNSA. CDR3 size: 13 residues. The V end was cut by 6 bases, the J end by 2 bases, with 10 bases between. The CDR3 sequence is CASSFSENYGYTF. Here the CDR3 DNA reads TGTGCCAGCAGTTTTTCCGAGAACTATGGCTACACCTTC.

On this clone itself: A read error may produce the germline difference seen at one junction end. V is TRBV19 and J is TRBJ1-5; perhaps TRBD1 as D (5 bases). The CDR3 is 13 amino acids. Germline CDR1 reads LNHDA; CDR2 reads SQIVND (reference sequence). The CDR3 region is CVSSTGGDQPQHF. CDR3 DNA: TGTGTCAGTAGTACGGGGGGAGATCAGCCCCAGCATTTT.

The rearrangement joins TRBV4-2 to TRBJ2-7; D is uncertain. Trimming took off 1 base at V and 3 bases at J, with 7 bases between the two ends. The CDR3 contains 13 residues. Germline V gene data show CDR1 as LGHNA and CDR2 as YNFKEQ. The CDR3, as DNA: TGTGCCAGCAGCCAAGGCAGGCACTACGAGCAGTACTTC. It specifies CASSQGRHYEQYF.

The V gene is TRBV29-1, the J gene TRBJ1-1; maybe TRBD1 (5 bases). Germline CDR1 SQVTM, CDR2 ANQGSEA. This CDR3 has 13 residues. Trimming pared 2 bases from V and 2 bases from J, leaving 9 bases between. This CDR3 is CSVERGSNTEAFF. The CDR3 DNA sequence: TGCAGCGTTGAACGGGGCAGCAACACTGAAGCTTTCTTT.

The chain uses TRBV5-1 and TRBJ2-5; no definite D call. Germline CDR1 SGHRS, CDR2 YFSETQ. This CDR3 region has 15 residues. Deletions cut 0 bases from V and 7 bases from J, with 16 bases between. As DNA, the CDR3 is TGCGCCAGCAGCTTGGACGACGCTAGGGAAGGGACCCAGTACTTC. It specifies CASSLDDAREGTQYF.

V and J are TRBV29-1 and TRBJ2-2, with D perhaps TRBD2 (6 bases). Per the germline V gene, CDR1 is SQVTM and CDR2 is ANQGSEA. CDR3 length: 15 residues. V lost 5 bases and J 4 bases, leaving 17 bases between the germline ends. The CDR3 DNA reads TGCAGCGTTCCAAAGGCGGGGTCGGTCACCGGGGAGCTGTTTTTT. Its protein is CSVPKAGSVTGELFF.

V gene TRBV11-3 combines with J gene TRBJ2-7; 11 positions agree with TRBD1. Per germline, CDR1 SGHNT and CDR2 YENEEA. V lost 4 bases and J lost 2; bases outside the gene matches: 4. The CDR3 is 15 amino acids. CDR3 coding DNA: TGTGCCAGCAGCTCCGGACAGGGGGCCGCCTACGAGCAGTACTTC. Protein sequence: CASSSGQGAAYEQYF.

The chain uses TRBV7-3 and TRBJ2-1; D is tentatively TRBD1 or TRBD2 (5 bases each). The CDR3 runs 16 residues. Trimming shortened V by 1 base and J by 1 base, and 11 bases separated the two germline ends. Germline lookup yields CDR1 SGHTA and CDR2 FQGTGA. The CDR3 nucleotides are TGTGCCAGCAGCTTAAATGGGGGATCGTCCTACAATGAGCAGTTCTTC. Translated: CASSLNGGSSYNEQFF.

The chain has TRBV28 and TRBJ2-3; D possibly corresponds to TRBD2 (6 bases). CDR3 size: 14 residues. Per germline, CDR1 MDHEN and CDR2 SYDVKM. V was cut by 3 bases and J by 4 bases, with 11 bases left in between. The CDR3 is CASSFGGSADTQYF. CDR3 bases: TGTGCCAGCAGTTTCGGGGGTTCCGCAGATACGCAGTATTTT.

The V and J genes are TRBV18 and TRBJ2-3; tentative D call: TRBD1 (6 bases). The germline CDR1 and CDR2 sequences are KGHSH and LQKENI. Trimming removed 5 bases from V and 6 bases from J, with 24 bases in between. The CDR3 totals 17 residues. CDR3 nucleotides: TGTGCCAGCTCATTTCGTCCTCCCAGGTCAGGGGCCGATACGCAGTATTTT. Translated: CASSFRPPRSGADTQYF.

V and J are TRBV4-1 and TRBJ2-2; D call uncertain. This CDR3 is 12 amino acids long. Germline V lookup: CDR1 MGHRA, CDR2 YSYEKL. V shed 4 bases and J shed 16 bases, with 16 bases lying between them. The DNA of the CDR3 is TGCGCCAGCAGCCCCGGCGGAGTGCAGAAGTTTTTT. Translated, it gives CASSPGGVQKFF.

CDR3 region: CATSRDGGSNQPQHF. For the CDR3, the DNA is TGTGCCACCAGCAGAGATGGGGGCAGCAATCAGCCCCAGCATTTT. This chain connects TRBV15 to TRBJ1-5; a weak D match, TRBD1 (6 bases). The V end lost 0 bases, the J end lost 1 base, and 7 bases lay between the germline ends. Per germline, CDR1 LNHNV and CDR2 YYDKDF (reference sequence). The CDR3 runs to 15 residues. Variable domain in full (rest from reference TRBV15 and TRBJ1-5): DAMVIQNPRYQVTQFGKPVTLSCSQTLNHNVMYWYQQKSSQAPKLLFHYYDKDFNNEADTPDNFQSRRPNTSFCFLDIRSPGLGDTAMYLCATSRDGGSNQPQHFGDGTRLSIL.

The V gene is TRBV6-6, the J gene TRBJ2-1; D unclear. The V end lost 4 bases, the J end lost 3 bases, and 16 bases lay between the germline ends. Germline CDR1 is MNHNY and CDR2 is SVGAGI (reference sequence). This CDR3 contains 16 residues. For the CDR3, the DNA is TGTGCCAGCAGTTCACCACATATGGTGGGCTACAATGAGCAGTTCTTC. Its protein is CASSSPHMVGYNEQFF.

DNA for the CDR3: TGCAGCGTTGGTCAAAGGACTAGCGGAGAGCAGTACTTC. It yields the protein CSVGQRTSGEQYF. V gene TRBV29-1 combines with J gene TRBJ2-7; 10 bases line up with TRBD2. CDR1 is SQVTM and CDR2 is ANQGSEA in the germline V gene. This CDR3 contains 13 residues. The junction had 7 bases not matched to a gene; V was cut back by 4 bases and J by 7 bases.

This clone was picked up one time. J is TRBJ1-6 and V is TRBV9, with 9 bases aligning to TRBD1. The CDR3 has 14 amino acids. J was trimmed by 10 bases and V by 6 bases; bases with no gene match: 8. Germline V lookup: CDR1 SGDLS, CDR2 YYNGEE. DNA for the CDR3: TGTGCCAGCACTCGGGGACAGGGCTTCTCACCCCTCCACTTT. Protein: CASTRGQGFSPLHF.

This clone was observed once. The rearrangement joins TRBV15 to TRBJ2-7, with D uncertain. The CDR3 sequence is 13 residues long. Germline CDR1 is LNHNV and CDR2 is YYDKDF (reference sequence). V dropped 2 bases and J dropped 0 bases, with 5 bases sitting between them. The CDR3 spells CATSRLGSYEQYF. The CDR3, as DNA: TGTGCCACCAGCAGACTCGGCTCCTACGAGCAGTACTTC.

CDR3 bases: TGCGCCAGCAGCTTGGGGGGGGAGTATGAGGACTACACCTTC. Its protein is CASSLGGEYEDYTF. The chain links TRBV5-1 to TRBJ1-2, with a weak D call TRBD1 (5 bases). The CDR3 extends over 14 amino acids. In germline, CDR1 is SGHRS, CDR2 YFSETQ. V shed 0 bases and J shed 10 bases, with 16 bases lying between them.

A single count supports this clone. The chain has TRBV4-3 and TRBJ1-2; D is unresolved. In germline, CDR1 is LGHNA, CDR2 YSLEER. The V and J ends lost 0 bases and 3 bases respectively, with 11 bases between them. The CDR3 consists of 15 residues. The CDR3 loop is CASSQDRASDYGYTF. The DNA of the CDR3 is TGCGCCAGCAGCCAAGATCGGGCCAGTGACTATGGCTACACCTTC.

The genes are TRBV29-1 and TRBJ2-7; D unclear. CDR3 length equals 11 residues. The germline gives CDR1 SQVTM, CDR2 ANQGSEA. The V and J ends lost 5 bases and 5 bases respectively, with 10 bases between them. CDR3 nucleotide sequence: TGCAGCGTTTTAAAATTGGACGAGCAGTACTTC. This sequence encodes CSVLKLDEQYF.

The genes are TRBV7-2 and TRBJ2-5; a weak D match, TRBD1 (5 bases). V lost 2 bases, J lost 1 base, and 14 bases lay in between. In germline, CDR1 is SGHTA, CDR2 FQGNSA. This CDR3 contains 16 residues. Written as DNA, the CDR3 is TGTGCCAGCAGCTTAACAGGCAGGGTTGTCCAAGAGACCCAGTACTTC. This gives the protein CASSLTGRVVQETQYF.

The chain joins TRBV5-1 to TRBJ2-7; D unresolved. Germline V lookup: CDR1 SGHRS, CDR2 YFSETQ. Trimming removed 2 bases at V and 2 bases at J, with 11 bases between. This CDR3 has 14 residues. The CDR3 is CASSFRHRAYEQYF. In nucleotides, the CDR3 is TGCGCCAGCAGCTTCCGACACAGAGCCTACGAGCAGTACTTC.

The CDR3 region is CASSLRQGGEQFF. CDR3 nucleotide sequence: TGTGCCAGCAGCCTTAGACAGGGCGGCGAGCAGTTCTTC. J is TRBJ2-1 and V is TRBV7-2; 7 bases are a match to TRBD1. The V segment lost 5 bases and the J segment 10 bases; nucleotides outside the gene matches: 8. Looked up from germline, CDR1 is SGHTA and CDR2 is FQGNSA. The CDR3 has 13 residues. The full variable domain, in which reference TRBV7-2 and TRBJ2-1 provide the parts outside the CDR3, is GAGVSQSPSNKVTEKGKDVELRCDPISGHTALYWYRQSLGQGLEFLIYFQGNSAPDKSGLPSDRFSAERTGGSVSTLTIQRTQQEDSAVYLCASSLRQGGEQFFGPGTRLTVL.

CDR3 sequence (DNA): TGTGCCAGCTCACCCTGGGCAGGATCGGCAGATACGCAGTATTTT. Translation: CASSPWAGSADTQYF. The genes are TRBV18 and TRBJ2-3; D gene unclear. This CDR3 spans 15 amino acids. V lost 3 bases and J lost 4, with 14 bases in between. CDR1 and CDR2 from the germline V gene are KGHSH and LQKENI.